These 14 T cell receptor beta chains were sequenced from one sample in a study of blood T cells in healthy people across ages. A sample-barcoded 5' primer and a J-beta primer mix were used in a second PCR of roughly 6 to 11 cycles. TCRdb reprocessed the 5' RACE reads via MiXCR and lists one record per CDR3 protein. The sample carries 800,000 to 900,000 distinct CDR3 sequences, about 59% recorded once. Input material: blood. The receptors were sampled from a young man in good health.

DNA of the CDR3: TGTGCCAGCAGCCAGTGGGGAGGGCCTTCCTACAATGAGCAGTACTTC. Amino acid sequence: CASSQWGGPSYNEQYF. This rearrangement joins TRBV6-5 to TRBJ2-1, with 7 bases lining up with TRBD2. The end of the DNA fits TRBJ2-7 better, so the J call may be wrong. The CDR3 has 16 residues. Germline V gene lookup returns CDR1 MNHEY and CDR2 SVGAGI.

The V call is TRBV4-3, the J call TRBJ2-5; tentatively, D is TRBD1 or TRBD2 (5 bases each). Germline lookup yields CDR1 LGHNA and CDR2 YSLEER. Between the trimmed V and J ends, which lost 1 base and 0 bases, there was a span of 15 bases. The CDR3 is 17 amino acids. CDR3 sequence: CASSQGGAGRDQETQYF. The CDR3 DNA reads as TGCGCCAGCAGCCAAGGAGGGGCAGGCCGCGACCAAGAGACCCAGTACTTC.

This rearrangement joins TRBV20-1 to TRBJ2-1; D may be TRBD2 (5 bases). Germline V gene lookup returns CDR1 DFQATT and CDR2 SNEGSKA (reference sequence). V lost 0 bases and J 6 bases, leaving 12 bases between the germline ends. The CDR3 loop spans 14 amino acids. The CDR3 is CSARDRGEINEQFF. The CDR3 DNA is TGCAGTGCTAGAGATCGGGGTGAGATCAATGAGCAGTTCTTC.

The gene calls are TRBV4-3 and TRBJ2-7; D is uncertain. Trimming shortened V by 3 bases and J by 1 base, and 7 bases separated the two germline ends. Per germline, CDR1 LGHNA and CDR2 YSLEER. The CDR3 sequence is 13 residues long. The chain's CDR3 is CASSHYKSYEQYF. As DNA, the CDR3 is TGCGCCAGCAGCCACTATAAATCCTACGAGCAGTACTTC.

The chain has TRBV2 and TRBJ2-7, with D maybe TRBD1 (6 bases). V was pared by 4 bases and J by 10 bases, with 20 bases between. The CDR3 has 14 residues. Germline V gene lookup returns CDR1 SNHLY and CDR2 FYNNEI. The CDR3 loop reads CASSADSLLRAQYF. The CDR3 DNA reads as TGTGCCAGCAGTGCGGACAGCCTTCTACGGGCCCAGTACTTC.

CDR3 residues: CASSQDQGGIYEQYF. The CDR3 nucleotides are TGCGCCAGCAGCCAAGATCAGGGAGGGATATACGAGCAGTACTTC. This sequence joins TRBV4-3 and TRBJ2-7; 7 bases agree with TRBD2. The CDR3 runs to 15 residues. The ends lost 0 bases at V and 4 bases at J; junction bases unmatched: 6. Germline CDR1 reads LGHNA; CDR2 reads YSLEER.

This clonotype was counted only a few times. V usage is TRBV4-3 and J usage is TRBJ2-7; D is perhaps TRBD1 (5 bases). Germline-derived CDR1 and CDR2 are LGHNA and YSLEER. V was pared by 0 bases and J by 6 bases, with 9 bases between. The CDR3 extends over 13 amino acids. Written as DNA, the CDR3 is TGCGCCAGCAGCCAAGACTCAGGGATCGAGCAGTACTTC. Translation: CASSQDSGIEQYF.

As concerns this clonotype: The junction departs from germline at one end; a sequencing error may be responsible. This chain connects TRBV14 to TRBJ1-6, with D perhaps TRBD1 (5 bases). This CDR3 contains 15 residues. Germline-derived CDR1 and CDR2 are SGHDN and FVKESK. The CDR3 is CASSQGALGYSPLHF. The CDR3 nucleotides are TGCGCCAGCAGCCAGGGAGCCCTGGGCTATTCACCCCTCCACTTT.

In DNA, the CDR3 is TGCGCCAGCAGCCAAGATACCCTAGCGGGGGCCCCGGGTGAGACCCAGTACTTC. This encodes CASSQDTLAGAPGETQYF. This chain links TRBV4-3 with TRBJ2-5, with TRBD2 matching over 10 bases. The CDR3 length is 18 residues. V shed 0 bases, J shed 5 bases, and the junction held 12 bases outside the gene matches. Germline assignment: CDR1 LGHNA and CDR2 YSLEER.

V gene TRBV29-1 combines with J gene TRBJ2-3; D might be TRBD2 (5 bases). V gave up 3 bases and J gave up 4 bases, with 11 bases separating them. The CDR3 length is 13 residues. CDR1 SQVTM and CDR2 ANQGSEA come from the germline V gene. Written as DNA, the CDR3 is TGCAGCGTTGAGCGGACTCAGGCAGATACGCAGTATTTT. Translation: CSVERTQADTQYF.

This clonotype occurred a few times. The chain couples TRBV4-3 to TRBJ2-1; a possible D gene is TRBD2 (7 bases). CDR3 length: 17 amino acids. Trimming took off 0 bases at V and 7 bases at J, with 19 bases between the two ends. Germline V gives CDR1 LGHNA, CDR2 YSLEER. The CDR3 reads CASSQDARGHTRNEQFF. In DNA form, the CDR3 reads TGCGCCAGCAGCCAAGATGCGCGGGGGCATACAAGAAATGAGCAGTTCTTC.

This chain joins TRBV20-1 and TRBJ2-3, with 10 bases that match TRBD1. The CDR3 runs 17 residues. Germline V gene data show CDR1 as DFQATT and CDR2 as SNEGSKA (reference sequence). The J segment lost 3 bases and the V segment lost 3 bases, leaving 12 bases of the junction unmatched. The CDR3 loop is CSASPTPGTGETDTQYF. The CDR3 coding sequence is TGCAGTGCTAGTCCTACCCCCGGGACAGGGGAAACAGATACGCAGTATTTT.

The rearrangement joins TRBV9 to TRBJ2-3; TRBD2 matches at 9 bases. Unmatched junction bases numbered 9, after V lost 1 base and J lost 3 bases. The CDR3 is made up of 17 amino acids. Germline CDR1 SGDLS, CDR2 YYNGEE. CDR3 bases: TGTGCCAGCAGCGTACGACCATCAGGACTAGCGACAGATACGCAGTATTTT. Protein: CASSVRPSGLATDTQYF.

A word on this clonotype: No conserved phenylalanine or tryptophan ends this CDR3, so it is likely a read error. The chain has TRBV7-3 and TRBJ2-1; the D gene is possibly TRBD2 (7 bases). V was clipped by 6 bases and J by 7 bases, with 19 bases between them. The CDR3 spans 15 residues. Germline-derived CDR1 and CDR2 are SGHTA and FQGTGA. Written as DNA, the CDR3 is TGTGCCAGCAGTATGACAGAGGGGGGGCGGAATGAGCAGTTCTCC. This translates into CASSMTEGGRNEQFS.